The 20 T cell receptor beta chains in this list originate from one sample, sequenced in a study of blood T cell repertoires in COVID-19. TCRdb's copy holds only in-frame clones and misses some; the assay was immunoSEQ multiplex PCR. The table records some 240,000 clones, 80% to 90% of them present only once. The specimen was peripheral blood. The source of these receptors is a man between 50 and 59 years old with active or convalescent COVID-19.

This chain connects TRBV18 to TRBJ1-2; 8 positions agree with TRBD1. This CDR3 region has 15 residues. In germline, CDR1 is KGHSH, CDR2 LQKENI. Losses at the gene ends were 3 bases for V and 7 bases for J; bases not matched to a gene: 10. The CDR3 nucleotides read TGTGCCAGCTCACCCCAAAACAGGGGGACAGTTGGCTACACCTTC. Its translation is CASSPQNRGTVGYTF.

This chain links TRBV27 with TRBJ2-3, with 7 bases that match TRBD2. The ends lost 3 bases at V and 2 bases at J; junction bases unmatched: 11. The CDR3 covers 17 residues. Germline lookup yields CDR1 MNHEY and CDR2 SMNVEV (reference sequence). The CDR3 bases are TGTGCCAGCAGTTTCCGGGAGGCGGGACTTTTCACAGATACGCAGTATTTT. It codes for CASSFREAGLFTDTQYF.

The chain recombines TRBV9 with TRBJ1-5; D is possibly TRBD1 (5 bases). The ends were cut back, 1 base at V and 0 bases at J, with 8 bases in the middle. The CDR3 has 15 amino acids. Germline V gives CDR1 SGDLS, CDR2 YYNGEE. The CDR3 DNA is TGTGCCAGCAGCGTACAGGGCCTTAGCAATCAGCCCCAGCATTTT. Translated: CASSVQGLSNQPQHF.

The chain employs TRBV19 and TRBJ1-2, with no clear D. Trimming took 0 bases from V and 4 from J, leaving 3 bases between them. This CDR3 has 12 residues. Per germline, CDR1 LNHDA and CDR2 SQIVND (reference sequence). The chain's CDR3 is CASSIDIYGYTF. CDR3 bases: TGTGCCAGTAGTATAGACATCTATGGCTACACCTTC.

This chain connects TRBV24-1 to TRBJ2-3; 7 bases agree with TRBD1. Germline V lookup: CDR1 KGHDR, CDR2 SFDVKD. With 10 bases clipped from V and 0 bases from J, the junction kept 9 bases outside the gene matches. The CDR3 runs to 15 residues. The DNA of the CDR3 is TGTGCCACAGGGACAGCTCGTTCCAGCACAGATACGCAGTATTTT. This gives the protein CATGTARSSTDTQYF.

This chain joins TRBV4-3 and TRBJ2-2; possible D gene TRBD1, 5 bases. The CDR3 runs 17 residues. The germline V gene has CDR1 LGHNA and CDR2 YSLEER. Trimming removed 1 base at V and 3 bases at J, with 15 bases between. CDR3 sequence: CASSQGVGRGDTGELFF. For the CDR3, the DNA is TGCGCCAGCAGCCAAGGGGTGGGTAGGGGTGACACCGGGGAGCTGTTTTTT.

The chain is built from TRBV7-2 and TRBJ2-7; possibly TRBD2 for D (5 bases). The V gene's germline CDR1 is SGHTA and CDR2 FQGNSA. The CDR3 loop spans 13 amino acids. V gave up 3 bases and J gave up 2 bases, with 8 bases separating them. CDR3 amino acids: CASSFGVPYEQYF. The CDR3, as DNA: TGTGCCAGCAGCTTCGGGGTTCCCTACGAGCAGTACTTC.

This clone was detected a few times. This chain links TRBV4-3 with TRBJ1-4; TRBD1 is a possible D gene (5 bases). Per germline, CDR1 LGHNA and CDR2 YSLEER. With 0 bases removed from V and 6 bases from J, the gap between germline ends came to 17 bases. CDR3 size: 17 residues. CDR3 sequence reads: CASSQDLAAGGDEKLFF. The CDR3 nucleotides read TGCGCCAGCAGCCAAGATCTGGCGGCCGGGGGGGATGAAAAACTGTTTTTT.

The genes are TRBV10-3 and TRBJ2-1; tentative D call: TRBD2 (5 bases). The length of the CDR3 is 15 residues. CDR1 ENHRY and CDR2 SYGVKD come from the germline V gene. Deletions cut 5 bases from V and 2 bases from J, with 13 bases between. The CDR3 DNA reads as TGTGCCATCAGTAATGACCCCGGGACCTACAATGAGCAGTTCTTC. Its protein is CAISNDPGTYNEQFF.

The chain uses TRBV19 and TRBJ2-1, with a tentative D call TRBD1 (8 bases). Germline V gene lookup returns CDR1 LNHDA and CDR2 SQIVND (reference sequence). V was clipped by 9 bases and J by 6 bases, with 15 bases between them. The CDR3 loop spans 13 amino acids. CDR3 DNA sequence: TGTGCCAGCCGGACAGGGAGGGGCAATGAGCAGTTCTTC. Its protein is CASRTGRGNEQFF.

CDR3 DNA: TGTGCCAGCAGTCCGATACAGGGGAGCTCCTACAATGAGCAGTTCTTC. Its protein product is CASSPIQGSSYNEQFF. The chain couples TRBV27 to TRBJ2-1, with TRBD1 identical over 7 bases. CDR3 length equals 16 residues. Germline-derived CDR1 and CDR2 are MNHEY and SMNVEV (reference sequence). V shed 5 bases, J shed 0 bases, and the junction held 7 bases outside the gene matches.

J is TRBJ1-2 and V is TRBV29-1; TRBD1 is a possible D gene (5 bases). CDR1 and CDR2 from the germline V gene are SQVTM and ANQGSEA. The CDR3 consists of 12 residues. The V end lost 6 bases, the J end lost 2 bases, and 10 bases lay between the germline ends. This chain's CDR3 is CSVGDRNYGYTF. In nucleotides, the CDR3 is TGCAGCGTGGGCGACAGAAACTATGGCTACACCTTC.

V usage is TRBV28 and J usage is TRBJ1-5, with D unresolved. CDR3 length: 16 amino acids. Deletions cut 2 bases from V and 1 base from J, with 12 bases between. Germline V CDR1 and CDR2: MDHEN, SYDVKM. The CDR3 DNA sequence: TGTGCCAGCAGTTTACTGCCAGGTTGGAGCAATCAGCCCCAGCATTTT. This codes for CASSLLPGWSNQPQHF. Filled out from reference TRBV28 and TRBJ1-5, the complete variable domain reads DVKVTQSSRYLVKRTGEKVFLECVQDMDHENMFWYRQDPGLGLRLIYFSYDVKMKEKGDIPEGYSVSREKKERFSLILESASTNQTSMYLCASSLLPGWSNQPQHFGDGTRLSIL.

The chain has TRBV27 and TRBJ2-7; a weak D match, TRBD2 (6 bases). CDR3 length equals 16 residues. Germline-derived CDR1 and CDR2 are MNHEY and SMNVEV (reference sequence). Trimming left V 2 bases short and J 3 bases short, with 17 bases between. CDR3 amino acids: CASSLLPSRGGYEQYF. CDR3 bases: TGTGCCAGCAGTTTACTCCCGTCGCGGGGAGGCTACGAGCAGTACTTC.

The chain is built from TRBV5-6 and TRBJ2-7, with 7 nucleotides matching TRBD1. The CDR3 length is 14 residues. CDR1 and CDR2 (germline): SGHDT, YYEEEE. V shed 0 bases, J shed 6 bases, and the junction held 6 bases outside the gene matches. CDR3 loop: CASSLVRTGSEQYF. As DNA, the CDR3 is TGTGCCAGCAGCTTGGTGCGGACAGGCTCCGAGCAGTACTTC. Full variable domain (rest looked up from reference TRBV5-6 and TRBJ2-7): DAGVTQSPTHLIKTRGQQVTLRCSPKSGHDTVSWYQQALGQGPQFIFQYYEEEERQRGNFPDRFSGHQFPNYSSELNVNALLLGDSALYLCASSLVRTGSEQYFGPGTRLTVT.

V usage is TRBV5-1 and J usage is TRBJ2-6; TRBD2 agrees at 11 bases. Trimming cost V 4 bases and J 1 base; bases outside gene matches: 7. The CDR3 totals 18 residues. Germline loops: CDR1 SGHRS, CDR2 YFSETQ. CDR3 nucleotide sequence: TGCGCCAGCAGCCCACTACTAGCGGGAGTGTCTGGGGCCAACGTCCTGACTTTC. Amino acids: CASSPLLAGVSGANVLTF.

The chain employs TRBV5-1 and TRBJ2-1; D might be TRBD1 (6 bases). CDR3 length: 16 amino acids. Germline V gene data show CDR1 as SGHRS and CDR2 as YFSETQ. V gave up 3 bases and J gave up 1 base, with 14 bases separating them. The CDR3 reads CASSSSQGGSYNEQFF. The CDR3 region has the DNA TGCGCCAGCAGCTCCTCACAGGGCGGGTCCTACAATGAGCAGTTCTTC.

V gene TRBV10-3 combines with J gene TRBJ1-3; D gene ambiguous. V was pared by 3 bases and J by 0 bases, with 12 bases between. The length of the CDR3 is 16 residues. Germline loops: CDR1 ENHRY, CDR2 SYGVKD. CDR3 residues: CAISDTRRSSGNTIYF. For the CDR3, the DNA is TGTGCCATCAGTGATACTAGACGGTCCTCTGGAAACACCATATATTTT.

V gene TRBV2 combines with J gene TRBJ2-2; D might be TRBD2 (6 bases). The CDR3 extends over 14 amino acids. Germline CDR1 SNHLY, CDR2 FYNNEI. Trimming removed 9 bases at V and 2 bases at J, with 13 bases between. The CDR3 region has the DNA TGTGCCAGGGGCCGGGACTTAAACACCGGGGAGCTGTTTTTT. This translates into CARGRDLNTGELFF.

The chain is built from TRBV20-1 and TRBJ1-6; 7 bases are shared with TRBD1. The germline V gene encodes CDR1 DFQATT and CDR2 SNEGSKA (reference sequence). V shed 3 bases and J 13 bases; nucleotides not matched to a gene: 6. This CDR3 has 12 residues. The CDR3 nucleotides read TGCAGTGCTAGTACCAGACAGGGTCCCCTCCACTTT. Protein sequence: CSASTRQGPLHF.